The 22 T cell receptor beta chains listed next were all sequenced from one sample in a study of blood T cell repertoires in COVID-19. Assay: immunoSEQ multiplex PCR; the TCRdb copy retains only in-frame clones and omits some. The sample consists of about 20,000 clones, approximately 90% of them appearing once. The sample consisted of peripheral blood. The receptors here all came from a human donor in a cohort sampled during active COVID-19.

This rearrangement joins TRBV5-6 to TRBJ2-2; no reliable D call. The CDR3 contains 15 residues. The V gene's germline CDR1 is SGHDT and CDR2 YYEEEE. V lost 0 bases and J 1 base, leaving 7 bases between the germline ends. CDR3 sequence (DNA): TGTGCCAGCAGCTTGGGGCTGCTGAACACCGGGGAGCTGTTTTTT. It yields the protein CASSLGLLNTGELFF.

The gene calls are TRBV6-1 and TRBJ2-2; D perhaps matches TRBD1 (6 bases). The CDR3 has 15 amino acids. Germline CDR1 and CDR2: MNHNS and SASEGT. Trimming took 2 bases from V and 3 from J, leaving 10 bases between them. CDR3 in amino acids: CASSERQAYTGELFF. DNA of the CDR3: TGTGCCAGCAGTGAACGACAGGCCTACACCGGGGAGCTGTTTTTT.

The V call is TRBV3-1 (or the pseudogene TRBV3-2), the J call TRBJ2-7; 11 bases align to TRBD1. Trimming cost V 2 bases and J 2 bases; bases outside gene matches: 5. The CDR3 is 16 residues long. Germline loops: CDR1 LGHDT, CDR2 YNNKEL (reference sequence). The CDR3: CASSQLPGQGAYEQYF. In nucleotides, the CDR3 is TGTGCCAGCAGCCAACTTCCGGGACAGGGGGCCTACGAGCAGTACTTC.

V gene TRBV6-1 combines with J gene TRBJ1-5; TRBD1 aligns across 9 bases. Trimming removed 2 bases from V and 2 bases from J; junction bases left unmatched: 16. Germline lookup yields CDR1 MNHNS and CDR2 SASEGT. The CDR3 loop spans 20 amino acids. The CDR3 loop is CASSEPSGTGIRYGNQPQHF. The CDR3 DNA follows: TGTGCCAGCAGTGAACCCTCCGGGACAGGGATAAGATACGGCAATCAGCCCCAGCATTTT.

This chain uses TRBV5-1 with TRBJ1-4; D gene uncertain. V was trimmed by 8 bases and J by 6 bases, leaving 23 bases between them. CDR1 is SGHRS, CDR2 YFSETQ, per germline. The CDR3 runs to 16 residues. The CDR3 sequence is CARTLPRSPLDEKLFF. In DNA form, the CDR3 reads TGCGCCAGAACTCTCCCCAGGTCCCCTCTGGATGAAAAACTGTTTTTT.

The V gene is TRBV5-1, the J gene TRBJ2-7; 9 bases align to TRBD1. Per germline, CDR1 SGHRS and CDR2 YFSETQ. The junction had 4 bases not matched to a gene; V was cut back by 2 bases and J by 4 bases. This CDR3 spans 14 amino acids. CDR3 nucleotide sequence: TGCGCCAGCAGCTTTACAGGGGGCCCTTACGAGCAGTACTTC. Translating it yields CASSFTGGPYEQYF. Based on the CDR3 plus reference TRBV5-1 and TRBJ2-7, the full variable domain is KAGVTQTPRYLIKTRGQQVTLSCSPISGHRSVSWYQQTPGQGLQFLFEYFSETQRNKGNFPGRFSGRQFSNSRSEMNVSTLELGDSALYLCASSFTGGPYEQYFGPGTRLTVT.

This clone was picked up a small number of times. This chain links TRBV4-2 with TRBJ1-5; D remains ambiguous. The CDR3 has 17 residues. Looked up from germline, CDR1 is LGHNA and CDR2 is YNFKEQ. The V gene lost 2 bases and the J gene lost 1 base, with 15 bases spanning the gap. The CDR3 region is CASSQTLPGGSNQPQHF. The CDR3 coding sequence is TGTGCCAGCAGCCAAACCCTCCCCGGCGGCAGCAATCAGCCCCAGCATTTT.

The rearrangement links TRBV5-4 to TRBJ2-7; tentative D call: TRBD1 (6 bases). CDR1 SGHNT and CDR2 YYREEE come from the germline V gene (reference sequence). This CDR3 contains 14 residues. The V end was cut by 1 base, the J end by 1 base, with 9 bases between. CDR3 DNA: TGTGCCAGCAGCTTGTGGACAGTATCCTACGAGCAGTACTTC. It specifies CASSLWTVSYEQYF.

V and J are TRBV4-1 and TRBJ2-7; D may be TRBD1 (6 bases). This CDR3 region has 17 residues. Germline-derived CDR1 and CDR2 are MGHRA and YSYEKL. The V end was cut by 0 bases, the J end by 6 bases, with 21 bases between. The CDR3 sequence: CASSQEPRDKPSTEQYF. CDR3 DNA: TGCGCCAGCAGCCAAGAACCCCGGGACAAGCCTTCAACCGAGCAGTACTTC.

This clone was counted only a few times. The DNA for the CDR3 is TGTGCCACCAGCAGAGGAAAAGGGACTTTTACAGATACGCAGTATTTT. The encoded protein is CATSRGKGTFTDTQYF. J is TRBJ2-3 and V is TRBV15; perhaps TRBD2 as D (6 bases). The CDR3 has 16 residues. The germline V gene encodes CDR1 LNHNV and CDR2 YYDKDF (reference sequence). The ends were cut back, 1 base at V and 3 bases at J, with 14 bases in the middle.

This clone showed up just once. CDR3 sequence reads: CASSFIPGVETQYF. Written as DNA, the CDR3 is TGTGCCAGCAGTTTCATTCCCGGGGTGGAGACCCAGTACTTC. This chain links TRBV27 with TRBJ2-5, with a possible D match to TRBD2 (5 bases). Germline CDR1 and CDR2: MNHEY and SMNVEV (reference sequence). With 3 bases removed from V and 5 bases from J, the gap between germline ends came to 13 bases. There are 14 residues in the CDR3.

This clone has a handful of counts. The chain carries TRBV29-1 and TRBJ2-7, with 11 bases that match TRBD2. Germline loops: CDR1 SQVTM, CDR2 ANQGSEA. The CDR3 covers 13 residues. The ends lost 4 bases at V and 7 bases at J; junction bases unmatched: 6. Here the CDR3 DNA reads TGCAGCGTTGTGAGACTAGCGGGAAATGAGCAGTACTTC. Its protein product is CSVVRLAGNEQYF.

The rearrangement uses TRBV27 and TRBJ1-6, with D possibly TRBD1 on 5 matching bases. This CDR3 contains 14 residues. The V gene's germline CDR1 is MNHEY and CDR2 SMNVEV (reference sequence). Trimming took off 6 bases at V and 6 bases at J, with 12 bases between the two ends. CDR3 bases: TGTGCCAGCAGATTTACAGGTTCTAATTCACCCCTCCACTTT. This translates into CASRFTGSNSPLHF.

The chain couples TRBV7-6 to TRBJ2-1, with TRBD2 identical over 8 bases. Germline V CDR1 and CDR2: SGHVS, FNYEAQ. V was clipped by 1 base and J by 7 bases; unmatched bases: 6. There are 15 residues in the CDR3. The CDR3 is CASSLGSGSGNEQFF. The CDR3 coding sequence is TGTGCCAGCAGCTTAGGCAGCGGGAGTGGGAATGAGCAGTTCTTC. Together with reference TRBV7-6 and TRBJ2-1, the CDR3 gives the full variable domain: GAGVSQSPRYKVTKRGQDVALRCDPISGHVSLYWYRQALGQGPEFLTYFNYEAQQDKSGLPNDRFSAERPEGSISTLTIQRTEQRDSAMYRCASSLGSGSGNEQFFGPGTRLTVL.

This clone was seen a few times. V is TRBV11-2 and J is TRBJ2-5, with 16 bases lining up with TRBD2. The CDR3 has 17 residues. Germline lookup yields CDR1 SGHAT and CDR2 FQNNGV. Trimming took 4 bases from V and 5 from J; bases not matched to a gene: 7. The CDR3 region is CASSSGTSGRERETQYF. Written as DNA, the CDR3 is TGTGCCAGCAGCTCGGGGACTAGCGGGAGGGAGCGGGAGACCCAGTACTTC.

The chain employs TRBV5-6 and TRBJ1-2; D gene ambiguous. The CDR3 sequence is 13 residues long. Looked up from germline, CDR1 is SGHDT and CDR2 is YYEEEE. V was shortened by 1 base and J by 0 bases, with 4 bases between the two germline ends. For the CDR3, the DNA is TGTGCCAGCAGCTTGTCAGCTAACTATGGCTACACCTTC. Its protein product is CASSLSANYGYTF.

DNA of the CDR3: TGTGCCAGCAGTCCACGGACAGGGATAACCGGGGAGCTGTTTTTT. Translated, it gives CASSPRTGITGELFF. This chain links TRBV25-1 with TRBJ2-2; 8 bases fit TRBD1. After removal of 5 bases from V and 5 bases from J, the junction contained 7 bases not matched to a gene. Germline lookup yields CDR1 MGHDK and CDR2 SYGVNS. The CDR3 contains 15 residues.

The CDR3 protein is CASSSQGAVQPQHF. The CDR3 DNA sequence: TGTGCCAGCAGCTCCCAGGGGGCGGTTCAGCCCCAGCATTTT. V is TRBV7-2 and J is TRBJ1-5; 8 bases are a match to TRBD1. There are 14 residues in the CDR3. V shed 4 bases and J 6 bases; nucleotides not matched to a gene: 5. Germline CDR1 reads SGHTA; CDR2 reads FQGNSA.

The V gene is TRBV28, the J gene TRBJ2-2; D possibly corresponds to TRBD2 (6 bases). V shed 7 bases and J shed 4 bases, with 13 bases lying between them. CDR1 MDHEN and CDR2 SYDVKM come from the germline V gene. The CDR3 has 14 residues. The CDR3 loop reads CASMKGRFTGELFF. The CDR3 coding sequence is TGTGCCAGCATGAAGGGGAGGTTCACCGGGGAGCTGTTTTTT. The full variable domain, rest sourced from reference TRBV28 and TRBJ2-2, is DVKVTQSSRYLVKRTGEKVFLECVQDMDHENMFWYRQDPGLGLRLIYFSYDVKMKEKGDIPEGYSVSREKKERFSLILESASTNQTSMYLCASMKGRFTGELFFGEGSRLTVL.

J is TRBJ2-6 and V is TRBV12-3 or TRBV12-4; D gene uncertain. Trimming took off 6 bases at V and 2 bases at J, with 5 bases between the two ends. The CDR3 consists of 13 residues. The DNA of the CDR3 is TGTGCCAGCAGGTCAACTGGGGCCAACGTCCTGACTTTC. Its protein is CASRSTGANVLTF.

The CDR3 sequence is CASSSGQYGNYGYTF. The CDR3, as DNA: TGCGCCAGCAGCAGCGGACAGTACGGTAACTATGGCTACACCTTC. The chain couples TRBV5-1 to TRBJ1-2, with D possibly being TRBD1 (6 bases). The V gene's germline CDR1 is SGHRS and CDR2 YFSETQ. With 4 bases removed from V and 1 base from J, the gap between germline ends came to 14 bases. This CDR3 has 15 amino acids.

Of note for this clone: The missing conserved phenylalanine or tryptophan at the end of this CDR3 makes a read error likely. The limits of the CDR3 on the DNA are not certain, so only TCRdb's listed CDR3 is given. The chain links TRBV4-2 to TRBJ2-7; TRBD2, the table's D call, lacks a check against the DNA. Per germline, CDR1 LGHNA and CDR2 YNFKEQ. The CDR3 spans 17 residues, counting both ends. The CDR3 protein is CASSQASPGAGGSGPLI.